The 9 T cell receptor beta chains reported below all come from one sample, sequenced in a study of T cells in Graves' hyperthyroidism and ophthalmopathy. Template material for amplifying TCR beta CDR3 regions consisted of RNA transcripts. The TCR CDR3 first-round RT-PCR relied on the HTBI primer set. Each CDR3 protein gets one entry after TCRdb re-called the multiplex PCR reads with MiXCR. Of about 180,000 distinct CDR3 sequences listed, 17% are singletons. Source material: blood. These TCRs come from a woman in her forties or fifties with Graves' hyperthyroidism.

There are many counts of this clonotype. The V call is TRBV6-1, the J call TRBJ2-1; perhaps TRBD1 as D (6 bases). V was cut by 4 bases and J by 5 bases, with 12 bases left in between. This CDR3 has 14 residues. Per the germline V gene, CDR1 is MNHNS and CDR2 is SASEGT. CDR3 bases: TGTGCCAGCAGTGCTTACAGGGCTGACAATGAGCAGTTCTTC. Amino acid sequence: CASSAYRADNEQFF.

In this sample, this clonotype turned up many times. The V call is TRBV12-3 or TRBV12-4, the J call TRBJ2-2; 8 bases match TRBD1. Germline trimming cut 6 bases from V and 1 base from J; bases unmatched to any gene: 4. The CDR3 is made up of 15 amino acids. CDR3 DNA: TGTGCCAGCAGACTTGGGACAGGGAACACCGGGGAGCTGTTTTTT. It codes for CASRLGTGNTGELFF.

This clonotype was observed at least ten times. The chain has TRBV6-1 and TRBJ2-1; the D call may be TRBD1 or TRBD2 (5 bases each). Trimming cost V 3 bases and J 1 base, with 16 bases left between them. Germline CDR1 and CDR2: MNHNS and SASEGT. The CDR3 runs 17 residues. As DNA, the CDR3 is TGTGCCAGCAGTGATGGACTCCCAGGGCTATCCTACAATGAGCAGTTCTTC. Amino acid sequence: CASSDGLPGLSYNEQFF.

This clonotype was counted many times. This rearrangement joins TRBV6-1 to TRBJ2-1; D not certain. This CDR3 has 12 amino acids. The V gene lost 0 bases and the J gene lost 7 bases, with 4 bases spanning the gap. Germline values: CDR1 MNHNS, CDR2 SASEGT. The CDR3: CASSEARNEQFF. The DNA for the CDR3 is TGTGCCAGCAGTGAAGCTCGAAATGAGCAGTTCTTC.

The V and J genes are TRBV6-1 and TRBJ2-1; a weak D match, TRBD1 (6 bases). This CDR3 is 13 amino acids long. Germline V gives CDR1 MNHNS, CDR2 SASEGT. V was trimmed by 5 bases and J by 6 bases, leaving 11 bases between them. The chain's CDR3 is CASSLTGLNEQFF. In nucleotides, the CDR3 is TGTGCCAGCAGTTTAACAGGGCTCAATGAGCAGTTCTTC.

V is TRBV12-3 or TRBV12-4 and J is TRBJ1-1; D is possibly TRBD1 (5 bases). The CDR3 is 13 amino acids. With 0 bases removed from V and 10 bases from J, the gap between germline ends came to 12 bases. CDR3 bases: TGTGCCAGCAGTTTAGCGCAGGGAGCAAGAGCTTTCTTT. It specifies CASSLAQGARAFF.

This clonotype was seen at least ten times. Written as DNA, the CDR3 is TGTGCCAGTAGTATAGCCGGCGGAATGAACACTGAAGCTTTCTTT. Its protein is CASSIAGGMNTEAFF. The V gene is TRBV19, the J gene TRBJ1-1, with D uncertain. V was trimmed by 1 base and J by 0 bases, leaving 9 bases between them. Germline V CDR1 and CDR2: LNHDA, SQIVND (reference sequence). This CDR3 has 15 residues.

This clonotype was seen many times. This chain uses TRBV19 with TRBJ2-1; TRBD2 matches 7 bases. CDR3 size: 13 residues. Germline V CDR1 and CDR2: LNHDA, SQIVND (reference sequence). With 4 bases clipped from V and 6 bases from J, the junction kept 3 bases outside the gene matches. The CDR3 DNA reads TGTGCCAGTAGTAGCGGGGGTTTCAATGAGCAGTTCTTC. It translates to CASSSGGFNEQFF.

In its sample, this clonotype was seen many times. The chain links TRBV27 to TRBJ2-2, with 11 positions matching TRBD2. V shed 4 bases and J 5 bases; nucleotides not matched to a gene: 6. Per germline, CDR1 MNHEY and CDR2 SMNVEV (reference sequence). The CDR3 has 16 amino acids. The CDR3, as DNA: TGTGCCAGCAGTTCGATAGCGGGGGGGGGGACCGGGGAGCTGTTTTTT. Translation gives CASSSIAGGGTGELFF.